These T cell receptor beta chains were read from a single sample in a study of CD8 T cells in ankylosing spondylitis. TCRdb reanalysed the 5' RACE reads using MiXCR and keeps one entry per CDR3 protein. Here the sample spans 250,000 or so distinct CDR3 sequences, 10% being singletons. Material for sequencing was blood, either unsorted or a sorted T cell fraction (not recorded which). These receptors all come from a male donor with ankylosing spondylitis or in good health (not recorded which). The CDR3 runs from the conserved cysteine through the conserved F or W. The D gene is left open where the match is weak. The listing skips clone size in some rows; elsewhere it reads once, few, many or a size class.

clone size | J gene | D gene | V gene | CDR3 protein | CDR3 DNA
few | TRBJ1-2 | . | TRBV12-3/TRBV12-4 | CASSLMGGTDGYTF | TGTGCCAGCAGTTTAATGGGGGGCACGGATGGCTACACCTTC
many | TRBJ1-5 | . | TRBV10-2 | CASSLGGGWDQPQHF | TGCGCCAGCAGCCTCGGAGGGGGTTGGGATCAGCCCCAGCATTTT
many | TRBJ2-7 | . | TRBV4-1 | CASSQVAGILYEQYF | TGCGCCAGCAGCCAAGTCGCCGGGATCTTGTACGAGCAGTACTTC
many | TRBJ2-2 | . | TRBV4-1 | CASSQSTGELFF | TGCGCCAGCAGCCAAAGCACCGGGGAGCTGTTTTTT
many | TRBJ2-7 | . | TRBV3-1 | CASSQDTGLSYEQYF | TGTGCCAGCAGCCAAGATACAGGTCTTTCCTACGAGCAGTACTTC
many | TRBJ2-1 | TRBD1 | TRBV5-6 | CASSGTGDRYNEQFF | TGTGCCAGCAGCGGGACAGGGGATCGCTACAATGAGCAGTTCTTC
many | TRBJ1-4 | . | TRBV20-1 | CSARRGASNEKLFF | TGCAGTGCTAGAAGAGGGGCTTCTAATGAAAAACTGTTTTTT
many | TRBJ2-1 | . | TRBV4-1 | CASSQGRNSYNEQFF | TGCGCCAGCAGCCAAGGGCGTAACTCCTACAATGAGCAGTTCTTC
. | TRBJ2-1 | TRBD2 | TRBV5-1 | CASSFASGSDNEQFF | TGCGCCAGCAGCTTTGCTAGCGGGAGCGACAATGAGCAGTTCTTC
many | TRBJ2-7 | . | TRBV7-9 | CASSFPGTNNYEQYF | TGTGCCAGCAGCTTTCCAGGGACGAATAACTACGAGCAGTACTTC
few | TRBJ1-6 | TRBD1 | TRBV7-2 | CASSSRDRYNSPLHF | TGTGCCAGCAGCTCCAGGGACAGGTATAATTCACCCCTCCACTTT
many | TRBJ2-1 | . | TRBV27 | CASSSRALYNEQFF | TGTGCCAGCAGTTCCAGGGCCCTTTACAATGAGCAGTTCTTC
many | TRBJ2-3 | . | TRBV20-1 | CSASSPTDTQYF | TGCAGTGCTAGCTCACCCACAGATACGCAGTATTTT
. | TRBJ1-1 | . | TRBV3-1 | CASSRDLWRRGGNTEAFF | TGTGCCAGCAGCCGAGATCTTTGGCGTAGGGGTGGGAACACTGAAGCTTTCTTT
. | TRBJ1-1 | . | TRBV30 | CAWNRLPGTRGAFF | TGTGCCTGGAATCGCTTACCCGGAACTAGGGGAGCTTTCTTT